This paragraph reports one T cell receptor (beta chain). Its antigen is as yet unknown. With random hexamers, 0.5 to 1 ug RNA was reverse transcribed. Across 54 Vbeta and 13 Jbeta, immunoSEQ multiplex PCR amplified TCR beta CDR3. Each CDR3 protein is one row after TCRdb ran MiXCR on the immunoSEQ multiplex PCR reads. The table shows 170,000 or so distinct CDR3 sequences, with around 95% occurring only once. These data are taken from a study of CD8 T cells in Susac syndrome. Findings and caveats of the study: CD4+ T cell repertoires in Susac syndrome lacked clonal expansion.

The CDR3 contains 13 residues. Germline assignment: CDR1 GTSNPN and CDR2 SVGIG (reference sequence). V dropped 4 bases and J dropped 3; count of bases not matched to a gene: 5. From blood CD8+ and CD4+ T cells, TCR beta sequences were generated. Both CD4+ and CD8+ T cells were negatively isolated, and TEMRA cells underwent FACS enrichment. The source of this sequence is a human donor with Susac syndrome. V usage is TRBV30 and J usage is TRBJ2-5, with 7 nucleotides matching TRBD1. The sequenced material came from CD4+ T cells from PBMCs. This chain's CDR3 is CAWTQQGEETQYF. Written as DNA, the CDR3 is TGTGCCTGGACTCAGCAGGGGGAAGAGACCCAGTACTTC. Based on the CDR3 plus reference TRBV30 and TRBJ2-5, the full variable domain is SQTIHQWPATLVQPVGSPLSLECTVEGTSNPNLYWYRQAAGRGLQLLFYSVGIGQISSEVPQNLSASRPQDRQFILSSKKLLLSDSGFYLCAWTQQGEETQYFGPGTRLLVL.